Presented here are 3 T cell receptor beta chains from one specimen sequenced in a study of beta chain features in type 1 diabetes. The sequenced template was cDNA made from the entire isolated RNA. Generated by immunoSEQ multiplex PCR, the TCRdb table keeps only in-frame clones and is missing some. Of hundreds of thousands of clones in the sample, under 8.5% were seen once. Sequenced input: central memory CD4+ T cells from blood. The receptors originated from a young woman in good health.

The CDR3 coding sequence is TGTGCCAGCAGCCAGGCCGGGACTAGCGTAGTATTGGGAGAGACCCAGTACTTC. This gives the protein CASSQAGTSVVLGETQYF. The chain carries TRBV4-2 and TRBJ2-5, with 10 bases that match TRBD2. Germline V gene sequence: CDR1 LGHNA, CDR2 YNFKEQ. The CDR3 has 18 amino acids. With 3 bases clipped from V and 4 bases from J, the junction kept 14 bases outside the gene matches.

Only a few counts were recorded for this clone. This chain joins TRBV6-5 and TRBJ2-2, with D uncertain. This CDR3 spans 14 amino acids. Germline V gene data show CDR1 as MNHEY and CDR2 as SVGAGI. Deletions cut 8 bases from V and 6 bases from J, with 16 bases between. CDR3 bases: TGTGCCAGCGGAACTTGGGTTGCGTCCGGGGAGCTGTTTTTT. Translated, it gives CASGTWVASGELFF.

The chain carries TRBV5-1 and TRBJ2-7; either TRBD1 or TRBD2 may supply D (5 bases each). Trimming removed 9 bases from V and 0 bases from J, with 16 bases in between. Germline CDR1 is SGHRS and CDR2 is YFSETQ. CDR3 length: 14 amino acids. The CDR3 is CATSGTPSSYEQYF. The CDR3 DNA follows: TGCGCCACCTCCGGGACGCCATCCTCCTACGAGCAGTACTTC.